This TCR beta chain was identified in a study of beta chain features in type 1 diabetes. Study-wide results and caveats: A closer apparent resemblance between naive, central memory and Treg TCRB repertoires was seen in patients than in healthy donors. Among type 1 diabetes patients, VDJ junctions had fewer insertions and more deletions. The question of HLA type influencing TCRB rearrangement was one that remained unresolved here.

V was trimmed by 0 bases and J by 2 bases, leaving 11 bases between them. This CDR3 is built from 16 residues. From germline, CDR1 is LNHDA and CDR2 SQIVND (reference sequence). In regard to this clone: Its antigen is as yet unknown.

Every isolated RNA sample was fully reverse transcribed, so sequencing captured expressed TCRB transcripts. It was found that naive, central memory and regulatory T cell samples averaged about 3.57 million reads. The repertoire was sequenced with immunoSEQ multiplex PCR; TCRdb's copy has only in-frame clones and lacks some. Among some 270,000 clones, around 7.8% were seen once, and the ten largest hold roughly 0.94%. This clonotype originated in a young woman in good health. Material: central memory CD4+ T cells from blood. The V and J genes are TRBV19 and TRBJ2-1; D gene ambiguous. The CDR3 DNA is TGTGCCAGTAGTATAGACGCCAGGTTAACCTACAATGAGCAGTTCTTC. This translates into CASSIDARLTYNEQFF.